This T cell receptor (beta chain) was captured in a study of T cells in Graves' hyperthyroidism and ophthalmopathy (dated by TCRdb to between 2018 and 2020). About the full investigation: Peripheral blood was collected at initial diagnosis, before any treatment. TCR V-J signatures able to tell the groups apart were searched for in a discovery cohort of 100 patients, of whom 43 had Graves' ophthalmopathy and roughly 59 had stable Graves' hyperthyroidism. An independent validation cohort of 18 to 20 hyperthyroidism patients and 15 or so patients who later progressed to ophthalmopathy tested prospective prediction of ophthalmopathy. The roughly 94 discovery patients were randomly divided into training and test sets at a 7:3 ratio. In more than 5 Graves' hyperthyroidism patients, the study also compared T-cell repertoires from thyroid tissue with T-cell repertoires from blood. After blood sampling, hyperthyroidism patients were treated with methimazole at a starting dose of 30 mg daily, and ophthalmopathy patients were treated with high-dose intravenous methylprednisolone. The paper describes TCR Vbeta CDR3 sequencing of fewer than 150 peripheral blood samples, made up of roughly 45 ophthalmopathy patients, more than 70 hyperthyroidism patients and approximately 17 progressor patients.

The TCR beta CDR3 regions were amplified from the RNA transcripts. The TCR CDR3 was subjected to a first round of RT-PCR using the HTBI primer set and the Qiagen OneStep RT-PCR kit. A second multiplex PCR round built the libraries, followed by size selection and purification. Sequencing of the libraries was done on an Illumina HiSeq2000 using paired-end 100 bp reads. As for how the authors treated the data: SOAPnuke was used to process the raw data, removing reads that contained adapters or uncalled bases, had a mean Phred below 15, or lacked an exact match to the constant primer or identifier. High-quality paired reads were merged using COPE v1.2.5, and each unique nucleotide sequence was defined as a clonotype. MiTCR v1.1 was used to align clonotypes to the IMGT TRBV, TRBD and TRBJ reference segments. Only V-J combinations with frequency above 0.0001, covering 99% to 99.2% of repertoires, were analysed. A TCS score was defined as the ratio of F50 (clonal expansion) to E x V (chaos), with BLOSUM62-based TCRdist applied between CDR3 peptides within each V-J. Welch's t-statistics and random forest reduced 514 V-J features to 10 to 15, which were used in a naive Bayes classifier (R e1071). TCRdb reran the public reads through fastp at Q25 and MiXCR, keeping productive beta chains. Duplicate CDR3 protein sequences are folded into a single record with the most common DNA and genes. The V and J calls come from TCRdb's annotation, not from the publication. A total of a few hundred thousand distinct CDR3 sequences appear in this sample, roughly 17% of them only once. About 16% of the sample is taken by the ten largest.

Results the study describes overall, beyond this receptor: In validation, the model predicted progression to ophthalmopathy with around 71% sensitivity and approximately 78% specificity, a median of approximately 6.5 months before onset. Ophthalmopathy was separated from stable hyperthyroidism by a 13 V-J signature model, with approximately 86% sensitivity and about 84% specificity obtained in cross-validation and 80%/75% obtained in testing. No statistical method was used to fix the sample size in advance, and group allocation was not hidden from the investigators. Most expanded thyroid clonotypes (frequency above 0.001) were also found in blood, which suggests that blood repertoires may mirror thyroid immune responses.

The junction shows trimming of 4 bases on V and 4 bases on J, plus 7 bases between the germline ends. In the germline V gene, CDR1 corresponds to SGHDT and CDR2 to YYEEEE. The CDR3 runs 12 amino acids, cysteine and phenylalanine included. Only the CDR3 DNA is retained, 36 bases long and in frame from the first base. Regarding this clonotype: What antigen it recognizes has not been identified. Base qualities are not provided; no much larger clone lies one nucleotide away.

Ophthalmopathy patients had moderately to severely active disease, Clinical Activity Score of at least 3, NOSPECS grade of at least 4, and duration under 3 months. Any patient with an uncontrolled infection, another autoimmune disease, pregnancy or lactation was excluded. Diagnoses were based on clinical symptoms, serum thyroxine and TRAb, thyroid ultrasound and orbital computed tomography. PBMCs were isolated from about 9.1 ml of fresh peripheral blood by Ficoll-Paque density gradient centrifugation. Total RNA was extracted with Trizol reagent, and quality was checked on an Agilent 2100 Bioanalyzer.

This clonotype originated in a woman between 18 and 29 years old with Graves' ophthalmopathy. The chain is assembled from TRBV5-6 and TRBJ2-3, with no reliable assignment of the D segment. The sample comprised blood. This receptor carries the CDR3 CASSTRSDTQYF. The nucleotide sequence is given as TGTGCCAGCAGCACTCGATCAGATACGCAGTATTTT.